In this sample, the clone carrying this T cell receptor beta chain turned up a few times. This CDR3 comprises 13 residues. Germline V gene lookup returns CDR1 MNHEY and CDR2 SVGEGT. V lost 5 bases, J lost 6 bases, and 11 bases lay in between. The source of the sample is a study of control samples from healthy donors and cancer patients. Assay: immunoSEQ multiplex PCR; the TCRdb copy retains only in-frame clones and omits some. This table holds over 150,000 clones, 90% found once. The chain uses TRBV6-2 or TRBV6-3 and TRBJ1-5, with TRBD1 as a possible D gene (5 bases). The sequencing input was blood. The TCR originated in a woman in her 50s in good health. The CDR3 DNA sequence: TGTGCCAGCAGTGGGTACGGGGGTCAGCCCCAGCATTTT. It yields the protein CASSGYGGQPQHF.